What follows describes a single TCR beta chain. Antigen: not known. Assay: immunoSEQ multiplex PCR; the TCRdb copy retains only in-frame clones and omits some. The table includes around 300,000 clones, 88% detected once. This sample stems from a study of Ad26.COV2.S vaccination and SARS-CoV-2 variants. Whole-study context: A COV1001 Ad26.COV2.S trial-arm participant provided the sample. Intramuscular Ad26.COV2.S doses were given once or twice, 56 days apart. Study results and caveats: Estimates derived from TCR breadth and depth analyses may have underestimated total T cell responses. Placebo and vaccine recipients had non-spike TCR breadth that was similar.

V lost 5 bases to trimming and J lost 1 base, with 12 bases between them. Germline assignment: CDR1 SEHNR and CDR2 FQNEAQ (reference sequence). The CDR3 is 15 residues long. Noted treatment: roughly 19 received Ad26.COV2.S at low or high dose, single or two shots; about 5 received placebo; per-sample allocation not given. Sample collection was performed on day 63 after the first vaccine or placebo injection. The TCR originated in a person between 18 and 65 years old who received the Ad26.COV2.S COVID-19 vaccine or a placebo. The chain has TRBV7-9 and TRBJ1-3; TRBD1 is a possible D gene (6 bases). This specimen consisted of peripheral blood, obtained in a trial of Ad26.COV2.S vaccine versus placebo. CDR3 amino acids: CASSGRQASGNTIYF. The DNA for the CDR3 is TGTGCCAGCAGCGGACGACAGGCGTCTGGAAACACCATATATTTT.